Below, 26 T cell receptor beta chains from the same sample are listed, as sequenced in a study of blood T cell repertoires in COVID-19. Generated by immunoSEQ multiplex PCR, the TCRdb table keeps only in-frame clones and is missing some. The sample has some 300,000 clones; 90% to 95% are singletons. Material for sequencing was PBMCs or T cells enriched from blood (not recorded which). These receptor sequences come from a woman aged 30 to 39 who had been exposed to COVID-19.

The chain couples TRBV5-6 to TRBJ1-1; D is unclear. V lost 0 bases and J 3 bases, leaving 6 bases between the germline ends. The CDR3 sequence is 13 residues long. Per germline, CDR1 SGHDT and CDR2 YYEEEE. This chain's CDR3 is CASSLGPDTEAFF. The DNA of the CDR3 is TGTGCCAGCAGCTTGGGTCCCGACACTGAAGCTTTCTTT.

As for this clone: The same CDR3 also results from other DNA sequences found in this sample. This chain uses TRBV19 with TRBJ1-1; D remains unclear. Trimming cost V 1 base and J 7 bases, with 7 bases left between them. The CDR3 length is 12 residues. Germline V gene lookup returns CDR1 LNHDA and CDR2 SQIVND (reference sequence). The CDR3 region has the DNA TGTGCCAGTAGTATAGGCCTCAGTGAAGCTTTCTTT. As protein: CASSIGLSEAFF.

This clone was seen a single time. V is TRBV2 and J is TRBJ2-2; weak D call: TRBD2 (5 bases). V dropped 6 bases and J dropped 0 bases, with 8 bases sitting between them. This CDR3 comprises 14 residues. Germline values: CDR1 SNHLY, CDR2 FYNNEI. CDR3 sequence reads: CASRVGANTGELFF. CDR3 nucleotide sequence: TGTGCCAGCAGGGTCGGGGCGAACACCGGGGAGCTGTTTTTT.

This rearrangement joins TRBV10-3 to TRBJ2-1; TRBD1 might be the D (5 bases). The CDR3 runs to 13 residues. The germline V and J ends were trimmed by 3 bases and 4 bases, with 7 bases remaining between them. Germline assignment: CDR1 ENHRY and CDR2 SYGVKD. In nucleotides, the CDR3 is TGTGCCATCAGTGAAAGACAGTACAATGAGCAGTTCTTC. Amino acids: CAISERQYNEQFF.

V and J are TRBV10-3 and TRBJ2-7, with 7 nucleotides matching TRBD1. J lost 2 bases, V lost 6 bases, and 4 bases had no gene match. Germline CDR1 and CDR2: ENHRY and SYGVKD. The CDR3 runs 13 residues. CDR3 bases: TGTGCCATCAGGGGACAGAGTACCTACGAGCAGTACTTC. Amino acid sequence: CAIRGQSTYEQYF.

The chain carries TRBV5-6 and TRBJ1-2; no clear D. Germline V gene lookup returns CDR1 SGHDT and CDR2 YYEEEE. This CDR3 comprises 13 residues. V was pared by 0 bases and J by 5 bases, with 8 bases between. Here the CDR3 DNA reads TGTGCCAGCAGCTTGGAATCTCGGTATGGCTACACCTTC. Translation: CASSLESRYGYTF. Combining the CDR3 with reference TRBV5-6 and TRBJ1-2 gives the whole variable domain DAGVTQSPTHLIKTRGQQVTLRCSPKSGHDTVSWYQQALGQGPQFIFQYYEEEERQRGNFPDRFSGHQFPNYSSELNVNALLLGDSALYLCASSLESRYGYTFGSGTRLTVV.

The gene calls are TRBV30 and TRBJ1-6; a possible D gene is TRBD1 (6 bases). This CDR3 contains 17 residues. From germline, CDR1 is GTSNPN and CDR2 SVGIG (reference sequence). V was pared by 2 bases and J by 7 bases, with 21 bases between. The CDR3 DNA reads TGTGCCTGGAGTCGAGGGGGTGGGCCTCCTCGGAATTCACCCCTCCACTTT. Protein product: CAWSRGGGPPRNSPLHF.

The chain uses TRBV2 and TRBJ2-3, with 7 bases identical to TRBD2. The CDR3 length is 17 residues. V lost 1 base to trimming and J lost 6 bases; unmatched junction nucleotides: 13. CDR1 and CDR2 from the germline V gene are SNHLY and FYNNEI. CDR3 residues: CASSEEEAGPNRDTQYF. Here the CDR3 DNA reads TGTGCCAGCAGTGAAGAAGAAGCGGGACCAAACCGGGATACGCAGTATTTT.

Only a few counts were recorded for this clone. J is TRBJ1-2 and V is TRBV29-1, with D possibly being TRBD1 (6 bases). Trimming stripped 7 bases from V and 4 bases from J, with 16 bases between. Germline CDR1 is SQVTM and CDR2 is ANQGSEA. This CDR3 has 13 amino acids. The chain's CDR3 is CSDYRAFGYGYTF. In DNA form, the CDR3 reads TGCAGCGATTACAGGGCCTTTGGCTATGGCTACACCTTC.

This chain links TRBV19 with TRBJ2-7; TRBD1 matches 10 bases. Germline CDR1 and CDR2: LNHDA and SQIVND (reference sequence). CDR3 length: 15 amino acids. V was clipped by 7 bases and J by 2 bases; unmatched bases: 8. CDR3 sequence: CASTPTGGWPYEQYF. The CDR3 DNA reads as TGTGCCAGTACCCCGACAGGGGGCTGGCCCTACGAGCAGTACTTC.

The chain is built from TRBV29-1 and TRBJ1-2; TRBD1 might be the D (6 bases). This CDR3 region has 14 residues. The V gene lost 2 bases and the J gene lost 6 bases, with 16 bases spanning the gap. Germline values: CDR1 SQVTM, CDR2 ANQGSEA. CDR3 amino acids: CSVEPGQRLNGYTF. Written as DNA, the CDR3 is TGCAGCGTTGAACCCGGACAGCGCCTCAATGGCTACACCTTC.

This clone was counted once. This CDR3 reads CASSLGNTNYGYTF. CDR3 DNA sequence: TGTGCCAGCAGCTTGGGCAATACTAACTATGGCTACACCTTC. The gene calls are TRBV11-2 and TRBJ1-2; D is unclear. This CDR3 contains 14 residues. The V gene's germline CDR1 is SGHAT and CDR2 FQNNGV. V was clipped by 3 bases and J by 0 bases, with 8 bases between them.

This rearrangement joins TRBV6-5 to TRBJ1-2; 8 bases are a match to TRBD1. Trimming cost V 7 bases and J 5 bases; bases outside gene matches: 6. The CDR3 sequence is 13 residues long. Per the germline V gene, CDR1 is MNHEY and CDR2 is SVGAGI. The CDR3 bases are TGTGCCAGCATCGACAGGGGACGGTATGGCTACACCTTC. Translated: CASIDRGRYGYTF.

The chain combines TRBV4-3 with TRBJ1-4; 8 nucleotides line up with TRBD1. V shed 1 base, J shed 4 bases, and the junction held 2 bases outside the gene matches. The CDR3 sequence is 15 residues long. CDR1 and CDR2 from the germline V gene are LGHNA and YSLEER. The CDR3 DNA reads as TGCGCCAGCAGCCAAGGACAGGGGAGTAATGAAAAACTGTTTTTT. As protein: CASSQGQGSNEKLFF.

In nucleotides, the CDR3 is TGTGCCAGCAGAGGGGGGGGCACAGACACCATATATTTT. Its protein product is CASRGGGTDTIYF. The chain is built from TRBV6-1 and TRBJ1-3; TRBD1 is a possible D gene (6 bases). The CDR3 sequence is 13 residues long. In germline, CDR1 is MNHNS, CDR2 SASEGT. V was cut by 6 bases and J by 8 bases, with 14 bases left in between.

The V call is TRBV12-3 or TRBV12-4, the J call TRBJ1-2, with D unresolved. This CDR3 comprises 13 residues. Trimming removed 6 bases from V and 4 bases from J, with 12 bases in between. The CDR3 spells CASSGDGVYGYTF. The CDR3 DNA is TGTGCCAGCAGCGGAGACGGAGTCTATGGCTACACCTTC.

The chain is built from TRBV7-9 and TRBJ2-3, with D maybe TRBD1 (6 bases). Germline V gene lookup returns CDR1 SEHNR and CDR2 FQNEAQ (reference sequence). The length of the CDR3 is 17 residues. Trimming stripped 5 bases from V and 3 bases from J, with 21 bases between. The CDR3, as DNA: TGTGCCAGCAGCACCACCTTTCAGGGGAGAAGGACAGATACGCAGTATTTT. It is translated as CASSTTFQGRRTDTQYF.

The chain couples TRBV29-1 to TRBJ1-5; 10 bases are a match to TRBD1. Per the germline V gene, CDR1 is SQVTM and CDR2 is ANQGSEA. This CDR3 is 14 amino acids long. The V and J ends lost 7 bases and 7 bases, in that order; junction bases with no gene match: 10. In DNA, the CDR3 is TGCAGCGCCTATCTGACAGGGGGCGACCAGCCCCAGCATTTT. Amino acid sequence: CSAYLTGGDQPQHF.

As DNA, the CDR3 is TGTGCCAGCAGTTTATTGTCGGGCTACGAGCAGTACTTC. It translates to CASSLLSGYEQYF. The gene calls are TRBV27 and TRBJ2-7; no reliable D call. The germline V and J ends were trimmed by 1 base and 3 bases, with 7 bases remaining between them. This CDR3 is built from 13 residues. Germline values: CDR1 MNHEY, CDR2 SMNVEV (reference sequence).

The chain combines TRBV15 with TRBJ1-5, with 8 bases aligning to TRBD1. The CDR3 extends over 13 amino acids. Germline lookup yields CDR1 LNHNV and CDR2 YYDKDF (reference sequence). V was pared by 8 bases and J by 5 bases, with 5 bases of the junction left unmatched. The CDR3 region has the DNA TGTGCCACCCAGGACAGGGACTATCAGCCCCAGCATTTT. Translated, it gives CATQDRDYQPQHF.

The chain carries TRBV29-1 and TRBJ2-5; the D gene is possibly TRBD1 (5 bases). This CDR3 is built from 13 residues. With 4 bases removed from V and 5 bases from J, the gap between germline ends came to 14 bases. Per the germline V gene, CDR1 is SQVTM and CDR2 is ANQGSEA. The CDR3 nucleotides read TGCAGCGTTGGGGTGGGGCAGGGCGAGACCCAGTACTTC. Translated: CSVGVGQGETQYF. Based on the CDR3 plus reference TRBV29-1 and TRBJ2-5, the full variable domain is SAVISQKPSRDICQRGTSLTIQCQVDSQVTMMFWYRQQPGQSLTLIATANQGSEATYESGFVIDKFPISRPNLTFSTLTVSNMSPEDSSIYLCSVGVGQGETQYFGPGTRLLVL.

The V and J genes are TRBV4-1 and TRBJ2-7; TRBD2 agrees at 7 bases. This CDR3 spans 17 amino acids. With 2 bases clipped from V and 3 bases from J, the junction kept 13 bases outside the gene matches. Looked up from germline, CDR1 is MGHRA and CDR2 is YSYEKL. The CDR3 DNA reads TGCGCCAGCAGCCAAATCGTGCTTAGCGGGCGAGGCTACGAGCAGTACTTC. It yields the protein CASSQIVLSGRGYEQYF.

The rearrangement joins TRBV5-4 to TRBJ1-2; 9 bases match TRBD1. CDR3 length: 14 amino acids. Germline values: CDR1 SGHNT, CDR2 YYREEE (reference sequence). V shed 5 bases and J 4 bases; nucleotides not matched to a gene: 6. The CDR3 protein is CASRLTGGSYGYTF. The CDR3 region has the DNA TGTGCCAGCAGGTTGACAGGGGGAAGCTATGGCTACACCTTC.

The chain uses TRBV5-1 and TRBJ1-5, with TRBD1 as a possible D gene (5 bases). The CDR3 totals 17 residues. Germline values: CDR1 SGHRS, CDR2 YFSETQ. Between the trimmed V and J ends, which lost 3 bases and 1 base, there was a span of 17 bases. The CDR3 DNA is TGCGCCAGCAGCTATTCACCAGTCGACAGAAGCAATCAGCCCCAGCATTTT. This sequence encodes CASSYSPVDRSNQPQHF.

This clone was observed a single time. V and J are TRBV27 and TRBJ2-7, with D perhaps TRBD2 (5 bases). V dropped 4 bases and J dropped 0 bases, with 16 bases sitting between them. The CDR3 has 16 amino acids. CDR1 MNHEY and CDR2 SMNVEV come from the germline V gene (reference sequence). CDR3 nucleotides: TGTGCCAGCAGTTCAGTTTACGAGGGCCACTCCTACGAGCAGTACTTC. It translates to CASSSVYEGHSYEQYF.

With respect to this clone: The same CDR3 arises from other DNA sequences in this sample as well. The rearrangement links TRBV5-1 to TRBJ2-5, with 8 nucleotides matching TRBD1. The CDR3 covers 15 residues. Per the germline V gene, CDR1 is SGHRS and CDR2 is YFSETQ. J gave up 2 bases and V 0 bases, and 3 bases lay outside the gene matches. The CDR3, as DNA: TGCGCCAGCAGCTTGGCCGGGACAGGTCAAGAGACCCAGTACTTC. Translation: CASSLAGTGQETQYF.